These T cell receptor beta chains were read from a single sample in a study of blood T cell repertoires in COVID-19. Profiled with immunoSEQ multiplex PCR; TCRdb holds only in-frame clones, not every one. Here the sample spans roughly 350,000 clones, around 89% being singletons. Sample: peripheral blood. The receptors derive from a woman between 45 and 60 years old with active or convalescent COVID-19. The CDR3 runs from the conserved cysteine through the conserved F or W. D genes are given only for firm matches.

DNA: TGTGCCAGCAGTGAACATCTCGGCAGATCAATCTCGCTACTACCCTACGAGCAGTACTTC
CDR3: CASSEHLGRSISLLPYEQYF
J: TRBJ2-7
D: -
V: TRBV2

DNA: TGTGCCAGCAGTCCCGGACAGGGGGCCTACGAGCAGTACTTC
CDR3: CASSPGQGAYEQYF
J: TRBJ2-7
D: TRBD1
V: TRBV6-5

DNA: TGTGCCAGCAGTTACAGGGGGTTAAGCTCCTACGAGCAGTACTTC
CDR3: CASSYRGLSSYEQYF
J: TRBJ2-7
D: -
V: TRBV6-2/TRBV6-3

DNA: TGTGCCAGCAGCCTATTGGGGACTAGCGGGAGGGCAGAAGATACGCAGTATTTT
CDR3: CASSLLGTSGRAEDTQYF
J: TRBJ2-3
D: TRBD2
V: TRBV28

DNA: TGTGCCAGCAGTTACCCGACTCTTCTACTAGCCAAAAACATTCAGTACTTC
CDR3: CASSYPTLLLAKNIQYF
J: TRBJ2-4
D: -
V: TRBV6-2/TRBV6-3

DNA: TGTGCCAGCAGCCTGGTGCGTTTCGAGGCAGGGTCCTACGAGCAGTACTTC
CDR3: CASSLVRFEAGSYEQYF
J: TRBJ2-7
D: -
V: TRBV12-1

DNA: TGTGCCAGCAGCTTATACCGGGACTCCCTCTCGGCGGGCACAGATACGCAGTATTTT
CDR3: CASSLYRDSLSAGTDTQYF
J: TRBJ2-3
D: -
V: TRBV7-3

DNA: TGTGCCAGCAGCGTAGGGGGGACTAGCGGCTACAATGAGCAGTTCTTC
CDR3: CASSVGGTSGYNEQFF
J: TRBJ2-1
D: TRBD2
V: TRBV9

DNA: TGCGCCAGCAGCCAAGAGACAGTTCCCGGTTATACCGGGGAGCTGTTTTTT
CDR3: CASSQETVPGYTGELFF
J: TRBJ2-2
D: -
V: TRBV4-1

DNA: TGTGCCAGCAGGGACAGGGCCTCCACAGATACGCAGTATTTT
CDR3: CASRDRASTDTQYF
J: TRBJ2-3
D: TRBD1
V: TRBV6-5